One and the same sample provided the 18 T cell receptor beta chains below, sequenced in a study of OX40 agonist ivuxolimab in advanced cancers. Method: immunoSEQ multiplex PCR; TCRdb's copy keeps in-frame clones and lacks some. The sample yields about 75,000 clones, around 83% seen once. The starting material was CD4+ or CD8+ T cells sorted from blood, obtained in a trial of the OX40 agonist ivuxolimab. The source of these receptors is an adult with an advanced solid tumor such as melanoma, head and neck, liver or kidney cancer.

V and J are TRBV14 and TRBJ2-1, with D possibly being TRBD1 or TRBD2 (5 bases each). The CDR3 consists of 15 residues. CDR1 is SGHDN, CDR2 FVKESK, per germline. Trimming cost V 4 bases and J 6 bases, with 16 bases left between them. The CDR3 protein is CASSRWTSGTNEQFF. In nucleotides, the CDR3 is TGTGCCAGCAGCCGCTGGACAAGCGGCACCAATGAGCAGTTCTTC.

The chain combines TRBV11-3 with TRBJ2-7, with a possible D match to TRBD2 (6 bases). Germline V gives CDR1 SGHNT, CDR2 YENEEA. The CDR3 length is 15 residues. V was clipped by 0 bases and J by 3 bases, with 12 bases between them. The chain's CDR3 is CASSLDGRGIYEQYF. For the CDR3, the DNA is TGTGCCAGCAGCTTAGATGGACGGGGGATCTACGAGCAGTACTTC.

This chain joins TRBV7-8 and TRBJ2-5; 7 nucleotides match TRBD2. This CDR3 spans 17 amino acids. The V segment lost 0 bases and the J segment 3 bases; nucleotides outside the gene matches: 10. In germline, CDR1 is SGHVS, CDR2 FQNEAQ. The DNA for the CDR3 is TGTGCCAGCAGCTTAGCGCATGGGGGAGGGTCTAAAGAGACCCAGTACTTC. Protein product: CASSLAHGGGSKETQYF.

The rearrangement joins TRBV10-2 to TRBJ1-5, with 7 bases that match TRBD1. V trimming: 9 bases; J trimming: 7 bases; junction bases outside the gene matches: 9. This CDR3 has 13 residues. Germline V gene sequence: CDR1 WSHSY, CDR2 SAAADI. This chain's CDR3 is CASSGGAGQPQHF. Here the CDR3 DNA reads TGCGCCAGTTCAGGGGGGGCAGGACAGCCCCAGCATTTT.

The chain recombines TRBV6-1 with TRBJ2-1; D may be TRBD1 or TRBD2 (5 bases each). V was trimmed by 4 bases and J by 2 bases, leaving 12 bases between them. The CDR3 has 15 residues. CDR1 and CDR2 from the germline V gene are MNHNS and SASEGT. The CDR3 protein is CASSVGGYAYNEQFF. CDR3 DNA sequence: TGTGCCAGCAGTGTTGGGGGTTATGCCTACAATGAGCAGTTCTTC.

The J gene is TRBJ2-3, the V gene TRBV10-1; 10 nucleotides align to TRBD2. The ends lost 0 bases at V and 4 bases at J; junction bases unmatched: 13. Per germline, CDR1 WNHNN and CDR2 SYGVQD (reference sequence). This CDR3 is 19 amino acids long. CDR3 coding DNA: TGCGCCAGCAGTGAGTCGACTCTTAGAAGCGGGAGGGCCTCAGATACGCAGTATTTT. Residues: CASSESTLRSGRASDTQYF.

The chain joins TRBV2 to TRBJ2-3; 7 nucleotides agree with TRBD1. Germline CDR1 is SNHLY and CDR2 is FYNNEI. J gave up 2 bases and V 11 bases, and 7 bases lay outside the gene matches. The CDR3 has 13 residues. CDR3 DNA sequence: TGTGCCCGAGGGGGCGGCTACACAGATACGCAGTATTTT. Translation gives CARGGGYTDTQYF.

The J gene is TRBJ1-2, the V gene TRBV2; 9 bases line up with TRBD1. The CDR3 has 12 amino acids. Germline V lookup: CDR1 SNHLY, CDR2 FYNNEI. J gave up 10 bases and V 3 bases, and 3 bases lay outside the gene matches. The CDR3 loop reads CASSERDRDYTF. CDR3 bases: TGTGCCAGCAGTGAGCGGGACAGGGACTACACCTTC.

The rearrangement uses TRBV7-9 and TRBJ1-2; unclear D gene. Trimming cost V 5 bases and J 4 bases, with 17 bases left between them. Germline V gene lookup returns CDR1 SEHNR and CDR2 FQNEAQ (reference sequence). The CDR3 is 15 residues long. The CDR3 DNA sequence: TGTGCCAGCAGCCTCAACCTAGCGCAGATCTATGGCTACACCTTC. Residues: CASSLNLAQIYGYTF.

About this clone: Other DNA sequences in the sample encode the same CDR3. The rearrangement uses TRBV28 and TRBJ1-6; D unresolved. V lost 5 bases, J lost 0 bases, and 5 bases lay in between. Germline V gives CDR1 MDHEN, CDR2 SYDVKM. This CDR3 is built from 14 residues. The CDR3 loop reads CASSGSSYNSPLHF. The CDR3 nucleotides are TGTGCCAGCAGTGGGAGCTCCTATAATTCACCCCTCCACTTT.

This sequence joins TRBV7-3 and TRBJ2-1, with 7 bases aligning to TRBD2. Germline lookup yields CDR1 SGHTA and CDR2 FQGTGA. The CDR3 has 16 residues. Unmatched junction bases numbered 11, after V lost 5 bases and J lost 4 bases. CDR3 in DNA: TGTGCCAGCAGCCCGGTAGGGGCTAGCGGTTACAATGAGCAGTTCTTC. It codes for CASSPVGASGYNEQFF.

The chain recombines TRBV27 with TRBJ2-5, with 10 bases fitting TRBD2. The V and J ends lost 5 bases and 4 bases, in that order; junction bases with no gene match: 4. This CDR3 comprises 14 residues. CDR1 is MNHEY and CDR2 is SMNVEV in the germline V gene (reference sequence). The CDR3, as DNA: TGTGCCAGCAGTGAGCGGGGGGGAGGAGAGACCCAGTACTTC. Residues: CASSERGGGETQYF.

There are a few counts of this clone. The chain employs TRBV28 and TRBJ2-2, with D possibly TRBD2 on 6 matching bases. CDR3 length: 12 residues. Trimming left V 7 bases short and J 5 bases short, with 8 bases between. Germline V gene data show CDR1 as MDHEN and CDR2 as SYDVKM. The CDR3 sequence: CASTRGTGELFF. CDR3 nucleotides: TGTGCCAGCACCCGGGGGACCGGGGAGCTGTTTTTT. Drawing the rest from reference TRBV28 and TRBJ2-2, the complete variable domain is DVKVTQSSRYLVKRTGEKVFLECVQDMDHENMFWYRQDPGLGLRLIYFSYDVKMKEKGDIPEGYSVSREKKERFSLILESASTNQTSMYLCASTRGTGELFFGEGSRLTVL.

This rearrangement joins TRBV7-2 to TRBJ2-3; D gene ambiguous. This CDR3 contains 17 residues. Per germline, CDR1 SGHTA and CDR2 FQGNSA. Trimming left V 2 bases short and J 0 bases short, with 15 bases between. CDR3 amino acids: CASSLLVVVASTDTQYF. DNA of the CDR3: TGTGCCAGCAGCTTATTGGTCGTGGTCGCTAGCACAGATACGCAGTATTTT.

The rearrangement joins TRBV18 to TRBJ2-2, with a weak D call TRBD2 (5 bases). Germline V gene data show CDR1 as KGHSH and CDR2 as LQKENI. This CDR3 region has 16 residues. The V end was cut by 0 bases, the J end by 1 base, with 9 bases between. CDR3 sequence (DNA): TGTGCCAGCTCACCACCTGCGGCGGGGAACACCGGGGAGCTGTTTTTT. Translating it yields CASSPPAAGNTGELFF.

This clone was detected ten times or more. This chain links TRBV7-9 with TRBJ2-5, with TRBD1 matching over 7 bases. V dropped 5 bases and J dropped 7; count of bases not matched to a gene: 13. The CDR3 runs to 15 residues. Per the germline V gene, CDR1 is SEHNR and CDR2 is FQNEAQ (reference sequence). The CDR3 DNA follows: TGTGCCAGCAGCCCTCCCCGACAGGGAGTAGGGACCCAGTACTTC. Translated, it gives CASSPPRQGVGTQYF.

This clone has a handful of counts. The chain combines TRBV28 with TRBJ2-6; TRBD1 matches 8 bases. The CDR3 has 16 residues. CDR1 MDHEN and CDR2 SYDVKM come from the germline V gene. The trim removed 7 bases at V and 5 bases at J, leaving 10 bases unmatched. CDR3 protein: CASTGQGVGWANVLTF. The CDR3 nucleotides read TGTGCCAGCACCGGACAGGGAGTGGGCTGGGCCAACGTCCTGACTTTC.

The chain combines TRBV19 with TRBJ2-7, with unresolved D. The germline V and J ends were trimmed by 5 bases and 6 bases, with 11 bases remaining between them. The CDR3 covers 12 residues. Germline V lookup: CDR1 LNHDA, CDR2 SQIVND (reference sequence). The DNA of the CDR3 is TGTGCCAGTAGTCCCCGGGTGGGCGAGCAGTACTTC. Translation gives CASSPRVGEQYF.